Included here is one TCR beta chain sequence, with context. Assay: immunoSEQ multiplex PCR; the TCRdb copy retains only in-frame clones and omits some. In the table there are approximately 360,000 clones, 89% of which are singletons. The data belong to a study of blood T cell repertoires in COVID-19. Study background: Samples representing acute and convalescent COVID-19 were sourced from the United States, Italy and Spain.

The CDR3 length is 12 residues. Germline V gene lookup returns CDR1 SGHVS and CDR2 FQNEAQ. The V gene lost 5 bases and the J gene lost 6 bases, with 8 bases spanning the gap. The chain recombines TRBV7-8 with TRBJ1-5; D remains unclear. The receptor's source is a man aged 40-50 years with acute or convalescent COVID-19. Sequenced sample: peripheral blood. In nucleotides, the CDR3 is TGTGCCAGCAGCCCCTCCCCTCAGCCCCAGCATTTT. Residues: CASSPSPQPQHF.